This TCR beta chain was sequenced during a study of T cell responses to AZD1222 COVID-19 vaccine. Study results and caveats: At baseline, seropositivity was found in only six AZD1222 recipients. White British people made up most donors, females outnumbered males, and clonal diversity was possibly underestimated. It was only after the peak T cell response that any repertoires were sampled. Two AZD1222 doses significantly raised spike-specific TCR breadth and depth over controls.

CDR1 SGHAT and CDR2 FQNNGV come from the germline V gene. The CDR3 covers 11 residues. Trimming pared 8 bases from V and 2 bases from J, leaving 4 bases between. Ten or more counts support this clone. Its target is not known. This sample also contains other DNA sequences that code for the same CDR3. Here immunoSEQ multiplex PCR was the method, and the copy in TCRdb shows in-frame clones only, minus some. The profile shows about 120,000 clones, about nine tenths of them singletons. The receptor's source is an adult in good health. The V and J genes are TRBV11-2 and TRBJ1-3, with D hard to call. This specimen was peripheral blood, taken on day 0 of AZD1222 vaccination. The CDR3 nucleotides read TGTGCCAGCCTGGCTGGAAACACCATATATTTT. Protein product: CASLAGNTIYF.